The clone carrying this T cell receptor (beta chain) has only one observation. Clones were read by immunoSEQ multiplex PCR, and TCRdb kept only the in-frame ones, dropping some. The sample contains 200,000 to 250,000 clones, about 86% of which appear only once. The participants were between about 18 and 90 years old and came from 24 US areas. The sample originates from a study of blood T cell repertoires in COVID-19. CDR3 length equals 16 residues. In germline, CDR1 is SGHTA, CDR2 FQGTGA. The V segment lost 5 bases and the J segment 3 bases; nucleotides outside the gene matches: 7. The V gene is TRBV7-3, the J gene TRBJ2-1, with 10 bases identical to TRBD2. Material for sequencing was PBMCs or T cells enriched from blood (not recorded which). The TCR originated in a woman between 45 and 65 years old in a cohort exposed to, infected with or recovered from COVID-19 (not recorded which). CDR3 protein: CASSRLAGGFYNEQFF. The CDR3 DNA is TGTGCCAGCAGCAGGTTAGCGGGGGGTTTCTACAATGAGCAGTTCTTC.